Listed below are T cell receptor beta chains from one sample, sequenced in a study of shared T cell receptors in the human thymus. Using immunoSEQ multiplex PCR, the repertoire was profiled, and TCRdb retains in-frame clones only, with some absent. This sample has around 340,000 clones, with 95% found just once. The sequencing input was thymocytes. Every receptor here comes from a human donor. Both conserved end residues are part of each CDR3. The order of the fields is V gene, D gene, J gene, clone size, CDR3 protein, CDR3 DNA. The D gene is left open where the match is weak. The size field is filled for only some rows; it gives once, few, many or a size class.

V: TRBV12-5
D: TRBD1
J: TRBJ1-1
size: .
CDR3: CASSNGTDYSEAFF
DNA: TGTGCTAGTTCCAATGGGACAGATTATTCTGAAGCTTTCTTT

V: TRBV6-1
D: .
J: TRBJ1-1
size: few
CDR3: CASSEGTGAFF
DNA: TGTGCCAGCAGTGAAGGGACGGGAGCTTTCTTT

V: TRBV28
D: TRBD2
J: TRBJ2-4
size: .
CDR3: CASRLAGLAKNIQYF
DNA: TGTGCCAGTAGACTAGCGGGACTAGCCAAAAACATTCAGTACTTC

V: TRBV9
D: TRBD1
J: TRBJ1-1
size: .
CDR3: CASSVSGGGTEAFF
DNA: TGTGCCAGCAGCGTATCAGGGGGTGGAACTGAAGCTTTCTTT

V: TRBV10-1
D: .
J: TRBJ1-1
size: .
CDR3: CASSSDTRVNTEAFF
DNA: TGCGCCAGCAGCTCCGACACCCGAGTGAACACTGAAGCTTTCTTT

V: TRBV4-2
D: TRBD2
J: TRBJ2-2
size: .
CDR3: CASSPLAGGPGELFF
DNA: TGTGCCAGCAGCCCACTAGCGGGAGGGCCCGGGGAGCTGTTTTTT

V: TRBV10-2
D: .
J: TRBJ2-7
size: .
CDR3: CASSERPYEQYF
DNA: TGCGCCAGCAGTGAAAGACCCTACGAGCAGTACTTC

V: TRBV7-3
D: .
J: TRBJ2-1
size: .
CDR3: CASSLGPSYNEQFF
DNA: TGTGCCAGCAGCTTAGGACCCTCCTACAATGAGCAGTTCTTC

V: TRBV27
D: .
J: TRBJ1-1
size: .
CDR3: CASSLGVGFTEAFF
DNA: TGTGCCAGCAGTCTAGGGGTGGGGTTCACTGAAGCTTTCTTT

V: TRBV5-6
D: TRBD1
J: TRBJ2-2
size: .
CDR3: CASSLGQGAANTGELFF
DNA: TGTGCCAGCAGCTTGGGACAGGGGGCTGCGAACACCGGGGAGCTGTTTTTT

V: TRBV7-6
D: TRBD1
J: TRBJ1-1
size: .
CDR3: CASSQKGARDTEAFF
DNA: TGTGCCAGCAGCCAGAAGGGGGCCAGGGACACTGAAGCTTTCTTT

V: TRBV28
D: TRBD2
J: TRBJ2-7
size: .
CDR3: CASSHGLASYEQYF
DNA: TGTGCCAGCAGCCACGGACTAGCAAGCTACGAGCAGTACTTC

V: TRBV27
D: .
J: TRBJ2-1
size: once
CDR3: CASSPNTRNSVSYNEQFF
DNA: TGTGCCAGCAGCCCAAACACGAGGAACAGCGTCTCCTACAATGAGCAGTTCTTC

V: TRBV2
D: TRBD2
J: TRBJ2-3
size: .
CDR3: CASSEVPPPGTSGRVGTDTQYF
DNA: TGTGCCAGCAGTGAGGTCCCTCCGCCAGGGACTAGCGGGAGGGTGGGCACAGATACGCAGTATTTT

V: TRBV4-1
D: .
J: TRBJ2-2
size: .
CDR3: CASSQSLLATNTGELFF
DNA: TGCGCCAGCAGCCAATCCCTACTAGCCACGAACACCGGGGAGCTGTTTTTT

V: TRBV4-1
D: TRBD2
J: TRBJ2-1
size: .
CDR3: CASRQSSGNLYNEQFF
DNA: TGCGCCAGCAGACAATCAAGCGGGAATCTTTACAATGAGCAGTTCTTC

V: TRBV7-6
D: TRBD2
J: TRBJ2-1
size: .
CDR3: CASSLDPAGDNEQFF
DNA: TGTGCCAGCAGCTTAGATCCAGCGGGAGACAATGAGCAGTTCTTC

V: TRBV27
D: TRBD2
J: TRBJ2-1
size: .
CDR3: CASRLIAGGVDEQFF
DNA: TGTGCCAGCAGATTAATAGCGGGGGGGGTGGATGAGCAGTTCTTC

V: TRBV7-9
D: TRBD2
J: TRBJ2-2
size: .
CDR3: CASSPGTSGTGELFF
DNA: TGTGCCAGCAGCCCGGGGACTAGCGGGACCGGGGAGCTGTTTTTT

V: TRBV9
D: .
J: TRBJ2-1
size: .
CDR3: CASSVEYLDVGEQFF
DNA: TGTGCCAGCAGCGTAGAGTACCTCGACGTGGGTGAGCAGTTCTTC

V: TRBV28
D: TRBD2
J: TRBJ2-7
size: .
CDR3: CASSLKGEGEEQYF
DNA: TGTGCCAGCAGTTTAAAAGGGGAGGGCGAGGAGCAGTACTTC

V: TRBV5-4
D: .
J: TRBJ2-2
size: .
CDR3: CASSLTEAGELFF
DNA: TGTGCCAGCAGCTTGACCGAGGCCGGGGAGCTGTTTTTT

V: TRBV5-1
D: .
J: TRBJ2-1
size: .
CDR3: CASSLLFLARNEQFF
DNA: TGCGCCAGCAGCTTGCTGTTTTTAGCGAGGAATGAGCAGTTCTTC

V: TRBV23-1
D: .
J: TRBJ1-1
size: .
CDR3: CASSRGGLNTEAFF
DNA: TGCGCCAGCAGTCGTGGGGGGCTAAACACTGAAGCTTTCTTT

V: TRBV10-3
D: .
J: TRBJ2-7
size: .
CDR3: CAISEGEGARYEQYF
DNA: TGTGCCATCAGTGAGGGGGAGGGGGCCCGCTACGAGCAGTACTTC

V: TRBV7-9
D: .
J: TRBJ2-7
size: .
CDR3: CASSLGTEREQYF
DNA: TGTGCCAGCAGCTTAGGGACGGAGAGGGAGCAGTACTTC

V: TRBV5-4
D: .
J: TRBJ1-1
size: .
CDR3: CASRAGRKVNTEAFF
DNA: TGTGCCAGCAGGGCGGGGAGAAAAGTGAACACTGAAGCTTTCTTT

V: TRBV2
D: .
J: TRBJ1-4
size: .
CDR3: CASSDGTFATNEKLFF
DNA: TGTGCCAGCAGTGATGGGACCTTTGCAACTAATGAAAAACTGTTTTTT

V: TRBV28
D: TRBD2
J: TRBJ2-5
size: .
CDR3: CASRWGTSGKETQYF
DNA: TGTGCCAGCAGATGGGGGACTAGCGGAAAAGAGACCCAGTACTTC

V: TRBV4-1
D: .
J: TRBJ1-5
size: .
CDR3: CASSRAGAPSSNQPQHF
DNA: TGCGCCAGCAGCCGTGCAGGGGCTCCATCGAGCAATCAGCCCCAGCATTTT

V: TRBV2
D: TRBD2
J: TRBJ2-5
size: .
CDR3: CASSEASGHQETQYF
DNA: TGTGCCAGCAGTGAGGCTAGCGGACATCAAGAGACCCAGTACTTC

V: TRBV5-1
D: .
J: TRBJ2-3
size: .
CDR3: CASSPGSGADTQYF
DNA: TGCGCCAGCAGTCCCGGGAGTGGCGCAGATACGCAGTATTTT

V: TRBV7-2
D: .
J: TRBJ1-1
size: .
CDR3: CASSLGEFVVGNTEAFF
DNA: TGTGCCAGCAGCTTGGGAGAGTTCGTGGTGGGGAACACTGAAGCTTTCTTT

V: TRBV28
D: TRBD1
J: TRBJ2-2
size: .
CDR3: CASSPGTGRTGELFF
DNA: TGTGCCAGCAGTCCCGGGACAGGGAGGACCGGGGAGCTGTTTTTT

V: TRBV9
D: .
J: TRBJ2-2
size: .
CDR3: CASSPDSHITGELFF
DNA: TGTGCCAGCAGCCCGGACTCCCACATCACCGGGGAGCTGTTTTTT

V: TRBV28
D: .
J: TRBJ2-4
size: .
CDR3: CASSLGQDVGKNIQYF
DNA: TGTGCCAGCAGTCTGGGGCAGGACGTGGGCAAAAACATTCAGTACTTC

V: TRBV5-4
D: .
J: TRBJ1-2
size: .
CDR3: CASRVFNYGYTF
DNA: TGTGCCAGCAGGGTCTTTAATTATGGCTACACCTTC

V: TRBV27
D: TRBD1
J: TRBJ1-2
size: .
CDR3: CASSPGQGSRGYTF
DNA: TGTGCCAGCAGTCCAGGACAGGGTAGCCGTGGCTACACCTTC

V: TRBV5-1
D: TRBD2
J: TRBJ2-7
size: .
CDR3: CASSLDPGGPRGPYEQYF
DNA: TGCGCCAGCAGCTTGGACCCGGGAGGGCCGCGGGGGCCTTACGAGCAGTACTTC

V: TRBV14
D: .
J: TRBJ1-2
size: .
CDR3: CASSQDSVGRGYTF
DNA: TGTGCCAGCAGCCAAGATAGCGTGGGGCGAGGCTACACCTTC

V: TRBV23-1
D: TRBD1
J: TRBJ1-5
size: once
CDR3: CASSQSPKVDRVSNSNQPQHF
DNA: TGCGCCAGCAGTCAATCCCCCAAAGTGGACAGGGTCTCAAATAGCAATCAGCCCCAGCATTTT

V: TRBV9
D: TRBD2
J: TRBJ2-1
size: .
CDR3: CASTSGGRTTHSYNEQFF
DNA: TGTGCCAGCACCTCGGGGGGTAGGACTACCCATTCCTACAATGAGCAGTTCTTC

V: TRBV6-1
D: .
J: TRBJ2-7
size: .
CDR3: CASSVPEDEYF
DNA: TGTGCCAGCAGTGTTCCTGAGGATGAGTACTTC

V: TRBV29-1
D: TRBD1
J: TRBJ1-1
size: .
CDR3: CSVQGDTEAFF
DNA: TGCAGCGTTCAGGGGGACACTGAAGCTTTCTTT

V: TRBV29-1
D: TRBD2
J: TRBJ2-1
size: .
CDR3: CSVERPGLATHNEQFF
DNA: TGCAGCGTTGAGCGCCCGGGACTAGCGACTCACAATGAGCAGTTCTTC